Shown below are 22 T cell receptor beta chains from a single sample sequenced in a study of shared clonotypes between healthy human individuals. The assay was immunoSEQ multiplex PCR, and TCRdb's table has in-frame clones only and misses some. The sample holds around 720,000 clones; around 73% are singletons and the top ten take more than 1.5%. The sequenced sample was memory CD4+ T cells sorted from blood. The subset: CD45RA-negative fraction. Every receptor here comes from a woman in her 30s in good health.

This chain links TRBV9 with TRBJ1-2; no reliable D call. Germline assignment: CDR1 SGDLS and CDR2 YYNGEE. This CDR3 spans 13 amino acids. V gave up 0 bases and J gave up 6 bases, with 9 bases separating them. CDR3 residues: CASSVGTLNGYTF. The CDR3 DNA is TGTGCCAGCAGCGTAGGCACTCTCAATGGCTACACCTTC.

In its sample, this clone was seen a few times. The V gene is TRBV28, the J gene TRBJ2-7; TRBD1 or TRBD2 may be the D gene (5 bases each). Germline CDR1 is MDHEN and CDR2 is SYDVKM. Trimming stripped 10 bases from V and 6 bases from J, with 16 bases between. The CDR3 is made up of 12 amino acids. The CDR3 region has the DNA TGTGCCACCGGGACGAACTATCGCGAGCAGTACTTC. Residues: CATGTNYREQYF. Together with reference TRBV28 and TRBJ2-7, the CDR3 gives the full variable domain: DVKVTQSSRYLVKRTGEKVFLECVQDMDHENMFWYRQDPGLGLRLIYFSYDVKMKEKGDIPEGYSVSREKKERFSLILESASTNQTSMYLCATGTNYREQYFGPGTRLTVT.

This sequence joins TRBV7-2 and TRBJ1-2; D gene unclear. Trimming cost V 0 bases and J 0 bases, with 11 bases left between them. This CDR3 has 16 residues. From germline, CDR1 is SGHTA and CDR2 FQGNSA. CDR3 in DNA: TGTGCCAGCAGCTTAGCTGCGGGAGGAGCTAACTATGGCTACACCTTC. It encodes CASSLAAGGANYGYTF.

CDR3 sequence (DNA): TGCGCCAGCAGCTTGGCTCGTTTACGGGACAATGAGCAGTTCTTC. Its translation: CASSLARLRDNEQFF. The chain joins TRBV5-1 to TRBJ2-1, with D uncertain. This CDR3 has 15 amino acids. Trimming stripped 0 bases from V and 5 bases from J, with 12 bases between. CDR1 and CDR2 from the germline V gene are SGHRS and YFSETQ. Based on the CDR3 plus reference TRBV5-1 and TRBJ2-1, the full variable domain is KAGVTQTPRYLIKTRGQQVTLSCSPISGHRSVSWYQQTPGQGLQFLFEYFSETQRNKGNFPGRFSGRQFSNSRSEMNVSTLELGDSALYLCASSLARLRDNEQFFGPGTRLTVL.

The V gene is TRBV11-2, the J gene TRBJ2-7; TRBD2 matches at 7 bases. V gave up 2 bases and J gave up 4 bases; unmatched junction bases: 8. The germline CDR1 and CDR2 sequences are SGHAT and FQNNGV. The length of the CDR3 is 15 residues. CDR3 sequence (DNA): TGTGCCAGCAGCTTATCTAGCGGTGTCGAGTACGAGCAGTACTTC. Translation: CASSLSSGVEYEQYF.

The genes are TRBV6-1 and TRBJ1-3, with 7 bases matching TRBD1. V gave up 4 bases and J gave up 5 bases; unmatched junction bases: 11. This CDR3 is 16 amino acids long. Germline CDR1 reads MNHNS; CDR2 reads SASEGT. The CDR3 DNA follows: TGTGCCAGCAGTGCCCAACCCCCGGGACAGAGAAACACCATATATTTT. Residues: CASSAQPPGQRNTIYF.

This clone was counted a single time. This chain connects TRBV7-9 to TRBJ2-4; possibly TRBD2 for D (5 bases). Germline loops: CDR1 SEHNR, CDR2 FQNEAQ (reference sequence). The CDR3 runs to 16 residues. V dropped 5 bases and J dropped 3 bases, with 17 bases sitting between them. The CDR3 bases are TGTGCCAGCAGCCCAGTCGGTAGCGTAGGCAAAAACATTCAGTACTTC. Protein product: CASSPVGSVGKNIQYF.

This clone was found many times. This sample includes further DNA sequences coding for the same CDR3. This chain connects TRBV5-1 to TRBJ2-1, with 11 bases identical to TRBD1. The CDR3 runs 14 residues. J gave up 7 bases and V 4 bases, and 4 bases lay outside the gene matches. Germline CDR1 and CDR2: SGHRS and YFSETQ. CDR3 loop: CASSPGTGGNEQFF. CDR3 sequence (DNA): TGCGCCAGCAGCCCCGGGACAGGGGGAAATGAGCAGTTCTTC.

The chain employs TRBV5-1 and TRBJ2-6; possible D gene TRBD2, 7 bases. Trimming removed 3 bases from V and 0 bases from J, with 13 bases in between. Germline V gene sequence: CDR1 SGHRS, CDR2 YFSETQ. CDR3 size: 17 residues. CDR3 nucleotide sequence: TGCGCCAGCAGCTCTCGGGGGGCGAGCTCTGGGGCCAACGTCCTGACTTTC. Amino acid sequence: CASSSRGASSGANVLTF.

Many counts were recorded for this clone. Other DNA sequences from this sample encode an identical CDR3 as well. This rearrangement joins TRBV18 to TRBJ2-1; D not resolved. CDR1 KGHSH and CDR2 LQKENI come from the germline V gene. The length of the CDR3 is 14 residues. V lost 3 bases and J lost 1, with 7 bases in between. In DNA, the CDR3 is TGTGCCAGCTCACCCCAAGGGTCCTACAATGAGCAGTTCTTC. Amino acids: CASSPQGSYNEQFF.

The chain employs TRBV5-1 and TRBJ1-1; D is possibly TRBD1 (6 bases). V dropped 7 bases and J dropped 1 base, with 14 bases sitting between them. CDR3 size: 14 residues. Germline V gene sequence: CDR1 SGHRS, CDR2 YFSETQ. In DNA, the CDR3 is TGCGCCAGCCGCCGGGGACAAGAGAACACTGAAGCTTTCTTT. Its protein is CASRRGQENTEAFF.

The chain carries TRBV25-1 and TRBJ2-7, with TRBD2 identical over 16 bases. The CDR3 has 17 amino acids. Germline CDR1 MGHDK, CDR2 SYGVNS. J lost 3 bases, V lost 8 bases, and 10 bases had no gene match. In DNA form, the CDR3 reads TGTGCCAGCGGGGGACTAGCGGGAGGGCCGGGTCGCTACGAGCAGTACTTC. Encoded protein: CASGGLAGGPGRYEQYF.

In nucleotides, the CDR3 is TGTGCCAGCAGCTTAGAGGGGGGGGCCCCCAGCTCCTACGAGCAGTACTTC. This codes for CASSLEGGAPSSYEQYF. The chain is built from TRBV11-2 and TRBJ2-7, with a possible D match to TRBD2 (7 bases). Germline CDR1 SGHAT, CDR2 FQNNGV. V was shortened by 0 bases and J by 0 bases, with 15 bases between the two germline ends. The CDR3 extends over 17 amino acids.

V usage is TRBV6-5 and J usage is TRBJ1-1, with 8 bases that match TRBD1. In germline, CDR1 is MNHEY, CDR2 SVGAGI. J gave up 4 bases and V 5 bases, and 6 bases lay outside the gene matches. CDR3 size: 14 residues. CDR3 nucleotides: TGTGCCAGCAGTCCAGGGGGCCTGGGCACTGAAGCTTTCTTT. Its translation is CASSPGGLGTEAFF.

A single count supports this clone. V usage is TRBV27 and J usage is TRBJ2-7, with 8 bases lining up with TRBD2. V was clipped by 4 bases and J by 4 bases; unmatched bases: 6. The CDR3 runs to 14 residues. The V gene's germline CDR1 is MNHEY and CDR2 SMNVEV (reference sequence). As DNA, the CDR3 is TGTGCCAGCAGTTCTGTACGGGGGGGGTACGAGCAGTACTTC. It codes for CASSSVRGGYEQYF.

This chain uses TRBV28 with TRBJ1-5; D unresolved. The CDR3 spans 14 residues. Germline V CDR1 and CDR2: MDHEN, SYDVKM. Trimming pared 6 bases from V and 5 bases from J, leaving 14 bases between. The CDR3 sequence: CASSPLPGYQPQHF. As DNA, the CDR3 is TGTGCCAGCAGCCCTCTCCCGGGTTATCAGCCCCAGCATTTT.

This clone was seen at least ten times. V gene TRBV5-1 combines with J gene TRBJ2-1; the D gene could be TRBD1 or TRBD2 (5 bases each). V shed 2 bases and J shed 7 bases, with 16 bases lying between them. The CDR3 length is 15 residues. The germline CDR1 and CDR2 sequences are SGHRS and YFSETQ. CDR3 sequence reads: CASSLTGPVKNEQFF. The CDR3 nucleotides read TGCGCCAGCAGCTTAACGGGACCCGTAAAGAATGAGCAGTTCTTC. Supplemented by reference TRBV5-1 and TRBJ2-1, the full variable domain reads KAGVTQTPRYLIKTRGQQVTLSCSPISGHRSVSWYQQTPGQGLQFLFEYFSETQRNKGNFPGRFSGRQFSNSRSEMNVSTLELGDSALYLCASSLTGPVKNEQFFGPGTRLTVL.

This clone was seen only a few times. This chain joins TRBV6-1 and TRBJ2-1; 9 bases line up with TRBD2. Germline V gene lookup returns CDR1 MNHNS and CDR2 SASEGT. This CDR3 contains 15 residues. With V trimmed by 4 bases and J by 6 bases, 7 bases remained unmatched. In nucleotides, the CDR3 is TGTGCCAGCAGTGCTATAGCGGGAGTCGGCAATGAGCAGTTCTTC. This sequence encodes CASSAIAGVGNEQFF.

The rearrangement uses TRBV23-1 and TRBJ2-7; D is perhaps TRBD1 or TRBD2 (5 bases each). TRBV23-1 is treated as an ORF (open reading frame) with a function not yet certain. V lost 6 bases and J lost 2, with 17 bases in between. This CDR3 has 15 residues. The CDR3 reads CASRETDGGPYEQYF. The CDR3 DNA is TGCGCCAGCAGGGAGACAGATGGGGGACCCTACGAGCAGTACTTC.

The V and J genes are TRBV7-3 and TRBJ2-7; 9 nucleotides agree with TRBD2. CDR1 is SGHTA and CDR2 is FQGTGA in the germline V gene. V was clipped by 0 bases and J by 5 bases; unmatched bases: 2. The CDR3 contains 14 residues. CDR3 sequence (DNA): TGTGCCAGCAGCTTAACTAGCGGGAGTAACGAGCAGTACTTC. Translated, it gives CASSLTSGSNEQYF.

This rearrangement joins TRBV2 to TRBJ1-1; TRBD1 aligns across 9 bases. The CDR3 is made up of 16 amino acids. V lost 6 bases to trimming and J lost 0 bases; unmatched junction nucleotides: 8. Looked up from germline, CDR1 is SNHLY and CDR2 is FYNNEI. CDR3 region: CASRSGTGSLNTEAFF. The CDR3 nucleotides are TGTGCCAGCAGGTCCGGGACAGGGAGTTTGAACACTGAAGCTTTCTTT.

The CDR3: CASSKDRLANEQFF. The CDR3 region has the DNA TGTGCCAGCAGCAAAGATCGGCTAGCCAATGAGCAGTTCTTC. The chain links TRBV21-1 to TRBJ2-1; the table's D call TRBD2 went unverified against the DNA. TRBV21-1 is a listed pseudogene. This CDR3 is 14 amino acids long.